Sequencing of this T cell receptor beta chain was carried out in a study of response to subunit inactivated influenza vaccine. In TCRdb, the RT-PCR reads were re-called with MiXCR into one record per CDR3 protein. The repertoire holds approximately 700,000 distinct CDR3 sequences, with 14% as singletons. The J segment lost 1 base and the V segment lost 6 bases, leaving 5 bases of the junction unmatched. The CDR3 consists of 15 residues. The table lists this clonotype with a few counts. The sample was PBMCs from blood, taken 14 to 15 days before vaccination. The receptor's source is a man between 45 and 60 years old who received an inactivated influenza vaccine. The chain couples TRBV12-3 or TRBV12-4 to TRBJ1-5; TRBD1 matches at 8 bases. The CDR3 DNA is TGTGCCAGCAGCACCCGGGACAGGAGCAATCAGCCCCAGCATTTT. The encoded protein is CASSTRDRSNQPQHF.